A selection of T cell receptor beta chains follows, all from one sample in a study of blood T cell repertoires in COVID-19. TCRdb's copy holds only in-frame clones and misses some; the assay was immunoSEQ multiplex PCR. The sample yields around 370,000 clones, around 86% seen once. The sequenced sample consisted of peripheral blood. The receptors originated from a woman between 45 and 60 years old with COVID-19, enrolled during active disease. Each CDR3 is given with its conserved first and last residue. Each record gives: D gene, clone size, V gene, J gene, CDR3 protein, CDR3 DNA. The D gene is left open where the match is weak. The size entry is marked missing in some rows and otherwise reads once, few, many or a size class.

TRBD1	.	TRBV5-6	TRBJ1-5	CASSIGQAWGNQPQHF	TGTGCCAGCAGCATAGGACAGGCCTGGGGCAATCAGCCCCAGCATTTT
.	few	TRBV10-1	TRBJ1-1	CASSQTLNTEAFF	TGCGCCAGCAGCCAGACATTGAACACTGAAGCTTTCTTT
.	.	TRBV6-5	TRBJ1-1	CASKARQNTEAFF	TGTGCCAGCAAGGCTCGACAGAACACTGAAGCTTTCTTT
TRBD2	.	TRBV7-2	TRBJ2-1	CASSPAASGYNEQFF	TGTGCCAGCAGCCCCGCTGCTAGCGGTTACAATGAGCAGTTCTTC
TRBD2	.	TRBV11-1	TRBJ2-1	CASSYSGRSNEQFF	TGTGCCAGCAGCTATAGCGGGAGGAGCAATGAGCAGTTCTTC
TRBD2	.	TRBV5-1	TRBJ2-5	CASSAQGSGRGETQYF	TGCGCCAGCAGCGCCCAAGGGAGCGGGAGAGGGGAGACCCAGTACTTC
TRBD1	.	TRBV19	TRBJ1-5	CASNSRDRFQPQHF	TGTGCCAGTAATTCCCGGGACAGGTTTCAGCCCCAGCATTTT
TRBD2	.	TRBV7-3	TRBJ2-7	CASSSSGSGRSSYEQYF	TGTGCCAGCAGCTCTTCGGGGAGCGGGAGGAGCTCCTACGAGCAGTACTTC
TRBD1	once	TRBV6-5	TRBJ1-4	CASSYGQGAEKLFF	TGTGCCAGCAGTTACGGGCAGGGGGCCGAAAAACTGTTTTTT
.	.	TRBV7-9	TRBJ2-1	CASSLTGSSYNEQFF	TGTGCCAGCAGCTTAACGGGGAGCTCCTACAATGAGCAGTTCTTC
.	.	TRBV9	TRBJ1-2	CASSSQGQLSFYGYTF	TGTGCCAGCAGCTCCCAAGGACAGTTAAGCTTCTATGGCTACACCTTC
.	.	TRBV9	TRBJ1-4	CASSVAAGLNEKLFF	TGTGCCAGCAGCGTAGCAGCAGGCCTAAATGAAAAACTGTTTTTT
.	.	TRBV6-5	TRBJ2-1	CASSLGTLYNEQFF	TGTGCCAGCAGCCTCGGGACTCTCTACAATGAGCAGTTCTTC
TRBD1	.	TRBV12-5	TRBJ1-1	CASAGTGAQAGGRDTEAFF	TGTGCTAGTGCCGGGACAGGGGCCCAAGCAGGCGGCCGGGACACTGAAGCTTTCTTT
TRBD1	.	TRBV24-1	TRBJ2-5	CATSDPTTTGEETQYF	TGTGCCACCAGTGACCCAACTACGACAGGGGAGGAGACCCAGTACTTC
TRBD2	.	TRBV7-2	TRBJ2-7	CASSLGTSISYEQYF	TGTGCCAGCAGCTTAGGGACTAGTATTTCCTACGAGCAGTACTTC
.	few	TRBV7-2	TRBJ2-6	CASSFRSGANVLTF	TGTGCCAGCAGCTTTCGGTCTGGGGCCAACGTCCTGACTTTC
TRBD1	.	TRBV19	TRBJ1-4	CASSTYQDRSNEKLFF	TGTGCCAGTAGTACCTACCAGGACAGGTCAAATGAAAAACTGTTTTTT
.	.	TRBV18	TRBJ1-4	CASSPSNRINEKLFF	TGTGCCAGCTCACCATCAAACAGGATTAATGAAAAACTGTTTTTT
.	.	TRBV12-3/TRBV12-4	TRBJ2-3	CASSFQGGNTQYF	TGTGCCAGCAGTTTTCAGGGTGGAAATACGCAGTATTTT
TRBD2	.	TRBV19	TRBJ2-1	CASSGRLAGGYNEQFF	TGTGCCAGTAGCGGACGACTAGCGGGAGGATACAATGAGCAGTTCTTC
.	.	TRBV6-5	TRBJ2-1	CASSSEWGYNEQFF	TGTGCCAGCTCTAGCGAGTGGGGATACAATGAGCAGTTCTTC